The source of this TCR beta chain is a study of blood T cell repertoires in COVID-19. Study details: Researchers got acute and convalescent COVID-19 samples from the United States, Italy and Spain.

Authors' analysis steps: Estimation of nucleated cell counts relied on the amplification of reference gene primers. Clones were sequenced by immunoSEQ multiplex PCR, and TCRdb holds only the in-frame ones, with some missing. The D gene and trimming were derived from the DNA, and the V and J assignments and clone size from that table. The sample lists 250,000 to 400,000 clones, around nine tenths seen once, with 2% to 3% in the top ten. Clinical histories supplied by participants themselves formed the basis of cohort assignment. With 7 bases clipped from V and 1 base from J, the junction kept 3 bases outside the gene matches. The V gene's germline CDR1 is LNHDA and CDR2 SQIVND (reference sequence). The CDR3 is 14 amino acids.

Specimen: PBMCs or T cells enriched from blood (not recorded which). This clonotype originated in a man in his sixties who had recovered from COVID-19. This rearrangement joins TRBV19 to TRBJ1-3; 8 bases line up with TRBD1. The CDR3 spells CASNTGGSGNTIYF. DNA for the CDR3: TGTGCCAGTAATACAGGGGGATCTGGAAACACCATATATTTT. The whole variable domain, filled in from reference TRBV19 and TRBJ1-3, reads DGGITQSPKYLFRKEGQNVTLSCEQNLNHDAMYWYRQDPGQGLRLIYYSQIVNDFQKGDIAEGYSVSREKKESFPLTVTSAQKNPTAFYLCASNTGGSGNTIYFGEGSWLTVV.